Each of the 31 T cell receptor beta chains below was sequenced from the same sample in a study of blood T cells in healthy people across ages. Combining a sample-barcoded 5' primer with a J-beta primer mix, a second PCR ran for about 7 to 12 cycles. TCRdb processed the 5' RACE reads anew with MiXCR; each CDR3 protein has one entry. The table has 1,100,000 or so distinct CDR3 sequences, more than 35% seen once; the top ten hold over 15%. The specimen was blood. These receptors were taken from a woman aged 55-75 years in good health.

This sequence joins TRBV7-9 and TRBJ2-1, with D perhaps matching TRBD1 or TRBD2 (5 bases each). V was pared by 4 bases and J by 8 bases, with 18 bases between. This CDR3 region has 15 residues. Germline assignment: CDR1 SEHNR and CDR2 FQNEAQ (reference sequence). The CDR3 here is CASSSRAYGAYEQFF. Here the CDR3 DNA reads TGTGCCAGCAGCTCTAGAGCCTACGGGGCCTATGAGCAGTTCTTC.

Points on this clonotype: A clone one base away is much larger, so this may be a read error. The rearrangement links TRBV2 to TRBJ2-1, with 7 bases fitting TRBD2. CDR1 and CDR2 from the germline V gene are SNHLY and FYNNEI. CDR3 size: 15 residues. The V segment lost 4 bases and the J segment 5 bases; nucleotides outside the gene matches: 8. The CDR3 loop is CASSAGTKVNNEQFF. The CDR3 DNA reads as TGTGCCAGCAGTGCCGGGACTAAAGTCAACAATGAGCAGTTCTTC.

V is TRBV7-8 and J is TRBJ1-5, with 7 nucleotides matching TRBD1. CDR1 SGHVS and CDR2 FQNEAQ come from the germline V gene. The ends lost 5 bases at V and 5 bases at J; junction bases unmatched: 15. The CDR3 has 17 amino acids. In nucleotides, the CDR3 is TGTGCCAGCAGCCCCAATGAGTGGACAGGACAATATCAGCCCCAGCATTTT. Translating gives CASSPNEWTGQYQPQHF.

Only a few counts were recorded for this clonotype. The CDR3 DNA reads TGTGCCAGCAGTGGAGTCTCCCTCTCTGGGGCCAACGTCCTGACTTTC. It codes for CASSGVSLSGANVLTF. The genes are TRBV25-1 and TRBJ2-6; D call uncertain. The CDR3 is 16 residues long. Per the germline V gene, CDR1 is MGHDK and CDR2 is SYGVNS. Trimming pared 4 bases from V and 0 bases from J, leaving 10 bases between.

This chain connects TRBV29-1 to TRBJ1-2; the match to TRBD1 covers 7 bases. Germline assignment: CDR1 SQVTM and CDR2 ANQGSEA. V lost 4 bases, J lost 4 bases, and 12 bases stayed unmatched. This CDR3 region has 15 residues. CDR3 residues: CSVVGSGTATYGYTF. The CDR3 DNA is TGCAGCGTTGTTGGTTCAGGGACAGCTACCTATGGCTACACCTTC.

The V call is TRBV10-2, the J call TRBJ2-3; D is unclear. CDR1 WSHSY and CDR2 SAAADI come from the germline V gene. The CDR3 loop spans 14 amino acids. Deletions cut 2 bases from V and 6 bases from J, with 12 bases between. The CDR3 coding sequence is TGCGCCAGCAGTGAGAGGCCACAAAAGGATACGCAGTATTTT. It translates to CASSERPQKDTQYF.

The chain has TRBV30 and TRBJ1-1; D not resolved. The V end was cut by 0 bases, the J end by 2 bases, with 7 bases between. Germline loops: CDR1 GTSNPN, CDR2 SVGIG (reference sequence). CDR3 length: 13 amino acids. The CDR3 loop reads CAWSVATNTEAFF. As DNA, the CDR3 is TGTGCCTGGAGTGTAGCGACTAACACTGAAGCTTTCTTT.

CDR3 sequence (DNA): TGTGCCACCAGCAGAGAACTTCGGCAGGACGAGACCCAGTACTTC. This encodes CATSRELRQDETQYF. V gene TRBV15 combines with J gene TRBJ2-5, with D uncertain. V dropped 0 bases and J dropped 5 bases, with 13 bases sitting between them. Germline V lookup: CDR1 LNHNV, CDR2 YYDKDF (reference sequence). This CDR3 comprises 15 residues.

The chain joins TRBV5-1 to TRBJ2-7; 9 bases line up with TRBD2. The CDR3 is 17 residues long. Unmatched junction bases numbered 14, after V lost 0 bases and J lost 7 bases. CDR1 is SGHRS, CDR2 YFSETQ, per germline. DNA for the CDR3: TGCGCCAGCAGCTTGGGTGGACTGGCGGGAGGGCCGGAAGAGCAGTACTTC. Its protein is CASSLGGLAGGPEEQYF.

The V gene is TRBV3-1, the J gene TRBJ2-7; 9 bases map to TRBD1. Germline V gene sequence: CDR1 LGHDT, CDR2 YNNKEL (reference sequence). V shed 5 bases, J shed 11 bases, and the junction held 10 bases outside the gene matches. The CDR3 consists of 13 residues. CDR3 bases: TGTGCCAGCAGCACAACGGGACAGGGTCAGAAGTACTTC. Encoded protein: CASSTTGQGQKYF.

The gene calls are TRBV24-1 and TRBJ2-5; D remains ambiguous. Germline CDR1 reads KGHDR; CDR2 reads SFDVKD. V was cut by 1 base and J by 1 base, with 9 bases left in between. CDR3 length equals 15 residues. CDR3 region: CATSDFGRAQETQYF. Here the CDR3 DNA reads TGTGCCACCAGTGATTTCGGCCGGGCCCAAGAGACCCAGTACTTC.

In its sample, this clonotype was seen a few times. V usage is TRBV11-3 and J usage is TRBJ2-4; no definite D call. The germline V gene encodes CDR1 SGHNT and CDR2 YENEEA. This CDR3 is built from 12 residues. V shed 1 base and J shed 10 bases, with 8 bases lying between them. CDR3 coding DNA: TGTGCCAGCAGCTTAGGTCAAGGGATTCAGTACTTC. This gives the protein CASSLGQGIQYF.

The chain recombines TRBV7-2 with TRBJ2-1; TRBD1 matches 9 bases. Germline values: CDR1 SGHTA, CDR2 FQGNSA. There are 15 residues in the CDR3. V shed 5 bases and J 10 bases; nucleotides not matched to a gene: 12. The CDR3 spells CASSPRQGGWLEQFF. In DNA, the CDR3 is TGTGCCAGCAGCCCACGACAGGGGGGCTGGCTGGAGCAGTTCTTC.

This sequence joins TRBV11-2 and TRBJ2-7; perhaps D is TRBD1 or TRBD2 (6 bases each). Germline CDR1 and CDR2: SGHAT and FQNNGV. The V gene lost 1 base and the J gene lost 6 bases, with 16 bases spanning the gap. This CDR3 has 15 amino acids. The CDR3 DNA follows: TGTGCCAGCAGCTTAGGTGTAGGGGGGCCCTTCGAGCAGTACTTC. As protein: CASSLGVGGPFEQYF.

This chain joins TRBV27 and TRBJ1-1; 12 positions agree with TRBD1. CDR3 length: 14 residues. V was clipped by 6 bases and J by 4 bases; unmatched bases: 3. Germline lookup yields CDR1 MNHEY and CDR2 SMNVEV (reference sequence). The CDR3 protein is CASRGQGAPTEAFF. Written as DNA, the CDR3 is TGTGCCAGCAGGGGACAGGGGGCGCCCACTGAAGCTTTCTTT.

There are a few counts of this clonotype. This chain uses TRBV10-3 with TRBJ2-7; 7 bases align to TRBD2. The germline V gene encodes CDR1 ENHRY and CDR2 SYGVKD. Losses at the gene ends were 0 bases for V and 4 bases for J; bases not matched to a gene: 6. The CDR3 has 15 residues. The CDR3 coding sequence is TGTGCCATCAGTGAGTCGAGGCTAGCGGAGTACGAGCAGTACTTC. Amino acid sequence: CAISESRLAEYEQYF.

The CDR3 loop is CAKKDEKLFF. CDR3 nucleotides: TGTGCCAAAAAGGATGAAAAACTGTTTTTT. V is TRBV12-3 or TRBV12-4 and J is TRBJ1-4; D call uncertain. The CDR3 is made up of 10 amino acids. V lost 10 bases and J lost 6, with 6 bases in between.

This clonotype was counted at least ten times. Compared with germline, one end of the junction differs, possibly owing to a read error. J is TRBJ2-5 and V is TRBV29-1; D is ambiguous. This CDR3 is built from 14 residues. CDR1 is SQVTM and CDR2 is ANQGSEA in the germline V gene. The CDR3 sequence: CSVRRPGRQETQYF. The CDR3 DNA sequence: TGCAGCGTTAGAAGACCCGGGCGGCAAGAAACCCAGTACTTC.

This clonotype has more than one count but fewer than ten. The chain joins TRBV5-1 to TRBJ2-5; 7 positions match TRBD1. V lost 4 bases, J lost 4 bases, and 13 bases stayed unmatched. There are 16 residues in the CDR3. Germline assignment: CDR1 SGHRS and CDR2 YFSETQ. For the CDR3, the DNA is TGCGCCAGCAGCGAAGCTAGACAGGGTGGTTCAGAGACCCAGTACTTC. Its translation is CASSEARQGGSETQYF.

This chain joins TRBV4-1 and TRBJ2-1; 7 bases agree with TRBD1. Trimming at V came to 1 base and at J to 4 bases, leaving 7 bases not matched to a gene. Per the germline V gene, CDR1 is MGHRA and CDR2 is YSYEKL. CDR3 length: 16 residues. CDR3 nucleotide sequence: TGCGCCAGCAGCCAAGCACGACAGGGACGGTACAATGAGCAGTTCTTC. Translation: CASSQARQGRYNEQFF.

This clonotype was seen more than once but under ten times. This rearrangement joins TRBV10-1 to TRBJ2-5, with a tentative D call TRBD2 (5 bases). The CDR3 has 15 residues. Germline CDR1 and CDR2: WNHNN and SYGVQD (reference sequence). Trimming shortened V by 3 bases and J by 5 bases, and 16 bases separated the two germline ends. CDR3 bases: TGCGCCAGCAGTGAACGAGGGAAACTTGGGGAGACCCAGTACTTC. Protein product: CASSERGKLGETQYF.

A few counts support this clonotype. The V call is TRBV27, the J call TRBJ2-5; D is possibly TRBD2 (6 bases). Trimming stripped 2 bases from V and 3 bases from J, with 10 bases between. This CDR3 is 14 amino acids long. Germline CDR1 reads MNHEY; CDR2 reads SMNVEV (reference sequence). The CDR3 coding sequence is TGTGCCAGCAGTTTAGCGGGGAGGAAAGAGACCCAGTACTTC. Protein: CASSLAGRKETQYF.

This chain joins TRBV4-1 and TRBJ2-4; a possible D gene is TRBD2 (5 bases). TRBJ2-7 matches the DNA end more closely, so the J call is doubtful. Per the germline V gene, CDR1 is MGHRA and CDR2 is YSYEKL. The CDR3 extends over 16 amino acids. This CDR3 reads CASSQFHGGGLYEQYF. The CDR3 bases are TGCGCCAGCAGCCAGTTTCACGGCGGAGGCCTCTACGAGCAGTACTTC.

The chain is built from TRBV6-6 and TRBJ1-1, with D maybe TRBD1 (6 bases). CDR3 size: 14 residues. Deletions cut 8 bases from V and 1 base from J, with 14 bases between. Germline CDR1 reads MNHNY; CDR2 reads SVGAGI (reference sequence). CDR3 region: CASENRERNTEAFF. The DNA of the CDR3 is TGTGCCAGCGAGAACAGGGAAAGGAACACTGAAGCTTTCTTT.

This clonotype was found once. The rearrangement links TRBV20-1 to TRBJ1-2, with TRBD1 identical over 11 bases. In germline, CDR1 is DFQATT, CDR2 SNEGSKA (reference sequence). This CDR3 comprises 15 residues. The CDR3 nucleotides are TGCAATGCAACCGGGACAGGGGGAACTAACTATGGCTACACCTTC. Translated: CNATGTGGTNYGYTF.

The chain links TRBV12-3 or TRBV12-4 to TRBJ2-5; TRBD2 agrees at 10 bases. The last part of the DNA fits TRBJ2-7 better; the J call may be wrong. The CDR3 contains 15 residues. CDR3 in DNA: TGTGCCAGCAGTTTAGCAGCGGGAGGGCCAAACGAGCAGTACTTC. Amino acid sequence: CASSLAAGGPNEQYF.

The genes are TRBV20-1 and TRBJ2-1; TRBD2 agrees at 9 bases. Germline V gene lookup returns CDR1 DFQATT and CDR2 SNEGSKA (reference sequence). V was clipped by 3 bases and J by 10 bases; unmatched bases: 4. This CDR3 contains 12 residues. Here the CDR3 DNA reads TGCAGTGCTAGCTTTAGCGGGAGCGAGCAGTTCTTC. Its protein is CSASFSGSEQFF.

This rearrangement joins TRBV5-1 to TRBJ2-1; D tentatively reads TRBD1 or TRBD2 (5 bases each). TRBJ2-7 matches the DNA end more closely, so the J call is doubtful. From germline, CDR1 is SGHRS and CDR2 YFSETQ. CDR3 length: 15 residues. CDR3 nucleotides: TGCGCCAGCAGCTTGGTGGGGGTCGGAACGGATGAGCAGTACTTC. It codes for CASSLVGVGTDEQYF.

The CDR3 is CALSGQGSSGANVLTF. The CDR3 DNA reads TGTGCCCTATCGGGACAGGGGAGCTCTGGGGCCAACGTCCTGACTTTC. This chain links TRBV6-1 with TRBJ2-6, with 10 nucleotides matching TRBD1. Germline V gives CDR1 MNHNS, CDR2 SASEGT. V lost 11 bases, J lost 0 bases, and 7 bases stayed unmatched. CDR3 length: 16 residues.

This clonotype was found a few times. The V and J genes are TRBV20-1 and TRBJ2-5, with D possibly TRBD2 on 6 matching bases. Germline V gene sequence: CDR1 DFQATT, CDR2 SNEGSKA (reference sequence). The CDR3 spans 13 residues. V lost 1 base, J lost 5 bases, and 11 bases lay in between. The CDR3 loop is CSARGGVFETQYF. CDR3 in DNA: TGCAGTGCTAGAGGGGGGGTTTTCGAGACCCAGTACTTC.

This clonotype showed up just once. CDR3 sequence: CASSYRDRGYDEQFF. CDR3 nucleotides: TGTGCCAGCAGTTACCGGGACAGGGGGTATGATGAGCAGTTCTTC. The chain is built from TRBV6-2 or TRBV6-3 and TRBJ2-1; 11 bases fit TRBD1. This CDR3 contains 15 residues. Per germline, CDR1 MNHEY and CDR2 SVGEGT. V shed 2 bases, J shed 8 bases, and the junction held 5 bases outside the gene matches.